This T cell receptor beta chain derives from a study of shared clonotypes between healthy human individuals (TCRdb year 2020). A note on the overall study: The cohort included a few men and a couple of women between 18 and 49 years of age. To increase sequencing depth and limit assay-specific biases, different laboratories used diverse techniques to prepare libraries and sequence TCR repertoires. Per donor, three plates each were used for CD4 naive and CD4 memory, two for CD8 naive, and one for CD8 memory. To estimate repertoire size and how much clonotype sharing occurs between individuals, the study deeply sequenced the blood TCR repertoires of 5 or 6 healthy adults. Per donor, leukapheresis produced somewhere between about 0.94 and 9 billion PBMCs.

Concerning this clone: Its antigen is still unknown. Within one base of it there is no much larger clone, and no base qualities were kept. The same CDR3 also results from other DNA sequences found in this sample.

Taken from cysteine to phenylalanine, the CDR3 has 12 residues. Here the CDR3 DNA is all that survives: 36 bases in frame from base 1. The germline V end is reduced by 4 bases and the J end by 7 bases; junction bases left unmatched: 3. CDR1 and CDR2, looked up from the germline V gene, are MDHEN and SYDVKM. Using the deep immunoSEQ assay, multiplex PCR amplified TCR CDR3 regions from genomic DNA. Extracted genomic DNA from each cell subset was distributed evenly across all wells of several immunoSEQ 96-well plates, and each plate was treated as a replicate. For sorted subsets, 150 to 250 ng of genomic DNA, equivalent to roughly 33,000 T cell genomes, went into each replicate PCR. The purified libraries were quantified using a Qubit 3.0 fluorometer, sized with a Bioanalyzer 2100, and then quantified again using the KAPA Library Quantification kit. Every immunoSEQ 96-well plate was sequenced on a separate single-read 150-cycle Illumina NextSeq 550 flow cell. On the study's bioinformatics: Because the immunoSEQ output held only junctional sequences and lacked quality scores, the filtering could not match the filtering applied to full-length reads. Sequences were annotated with PyIR, a Python wrapper for IgBLAST v1.9, and V/J genes and CDR3 were assigned using IMGT germline references. Reads with weak V/J assignments (E-value above 1e-6), missing CDR3, stop codons, out-of-frame junctions, or ambiguous translated residues were removed. V3J clonotypes were defined by identical inferred V gene, J gene, and CDR3 amino acid sequence. Percentage overlap between repertoires was computed as shared unique clonotypes divided by the size of the smaller repertoire. Repertoire richness was assessed with RTK rarefaction, the Chao1 estimator, and Recon v2.1 estimates of unobserved clonotypes. For all TCRbeta clonotypes obtained by the gDNA method from a few donors, generation probabilities were computed with OLGA. Sourced from immuneACCESS, this table was stored by TCRdb with only in-frame sequences that have V and J called. A share of the clones is absent; for the studies checked, an unresolved V gene accounts for under half, and the remainder has no known explanation. That table supplies the V and J calls and clone size; D and trimming were determined from the DNA. Present in this sample are about 1.1 million clones, approximately 80% of which were seen just once. The top ten clonotypes cover about 0.89% of the sample.

The donors were healthy, HIV-negative adults who had no recently reported acute infections or vaccinations. Every donor was a Caucasian adult residing in Nashville, Tennessee, USA. CD4+ T cells were enriched by magnetic negative selection, after which naive cells were positively selected on CD45RA and the negative fraction was taken as the memory subset. Blood was collected by leukapheresis, and PBMCs were isolated by Ficoll-Histopaque density gradient centrifugation and then cryopreserved in liquid nitrogen vapor phase. Analytical flow cytometry was used to check the purity and quantity of each magnetically sorted T cell population. From each sorted fraction, genomic DNA was isolated and quantified by UV absorbance on a Nanodrop 2000c. Summary of the overall study and its limitations: Based on pairwise subsampling, the degree of clonotype sharing among donors was expected to be affected by sequencing depth. Clonotypes shared by all four sorted-subset donors showed higher generation probabilities than non-shared clonotypes. Rarefaction of sorted-subset datasets indicated incomplete sequencing despite the large sequencing depth. The genetic and exposure-history diversity represented was limited by the small number of donors. Naive subsets generally had larger estimated clonotype richness than memory subsets. When a few donors were compared, the shared fraction of clonotypes was roughly 5% for naive CD4, 3.5% for naive CD8, 2% to 2.5% for memory CD4, and less than 0.5% for memory CD8. Only blood was sampled, and tissue TCR repertoires likely differ from those in blood.

The source material was memory CD4+ T cells from PBMCs. This specimen's cell subset or site label, per the study, means: CD45RA-negative fraction. This chain joins TRBV28 to TRBJ1-2; TRBD1 matches 7 bases in the middle. The receptor was isolated from a man between 18 and 35 years old in good health. Some clones in this sample may be carry-over from other donors' samples. The CDR3 protein: CASSSRQGGYTF. The DNA sequence follows: TGTGCCAGCAGTTCGCGACAGGGTGGCTACACCTTC.